Each of the 31 T cell receptor beta chains below was sequenced from the same sample in a study of cytomegalovirus exposure and HLA in healthy donors. The primer mix had 60 Vbeta and 13 Jbeta primers. Clones were sequenced by immunoSEQ multiplex PCR, and TCRdb holds only the in-frame ones, with some missing. The data show some 180,000 clones, approximately 80% seen once. The sequencing sample was made of PBMCs. The receptors stem from a female donor in good health and CMV-seronegative.

J is TRBJ1-1 and V is TRBV29-1, with D hard to call. The V end was cut by 4 bases, the J end by 1 base, with 10 bases between. CDR1 and CDR2 (germline): SQVTM, ANQGSEA. The CDR3 runs to 13 residues. The CDR3 DNA sequence: TGCAGCGTTGTACGGGTGACGAACACTGAAGCTTTCTTT. Protein product: CSVVRVTNTEAFF. The entire variable domain, with the rest obtained from reference TRBV29-1 and TRBJ1-1, is as follows: SAVISQKPSRDICQRGTSLTIQCQVDSQVTMMFWYRQQPGQSLTLIATANQGSEATYESGFVIDKFPISRPNLTFSTLTVSNMSPEDSSIYLCSVVRVTNTEAFFGQGTRLTVV.

The gene calls are TRBV5-1 and TRBJ2-2; 9 nucleotides match TRBD2. CDR3 length: 14 residues. V shed 5 bases, J shed 6 bases, and the junction held 5 bases outside the gene matches. Germline CDR1 and CDR2: SGHRS and YFSETQ. CDR3 sequence: CASSYSGSSGELFF. CDR3 sequence (DNA): TGCGCCAGCAGTTATAGCGGGAGTTCCGGGGAGCTGTTTTTT.

This sequence joins TRBV2 and TRBJ1-1; tentatively, D is TRBD1 (6 bases). Between the trimmed V and J ends, which lost 8 bases and 0 bases, there was a span of 13 bases. The CDR3 totals 14 residues. Germline V gives CDR1 SNHLY, CDR2 FYNNEI. CDR3 sequence reads: CASQIGQMNTEAFF. DNA for the CDR3: TGTGCCAGCCAAATAGGACAGATGAACACTGAAGCTTTCTTT.

The rearrangement joins TRBV10-3 to TRBJ1-1; 8 bases match TRBD1. Trimming cost V 7 bases and J 5 bases; bases outside gene matches: 12. From germline, CDR1 is ENHRY and CDR2 SYGVKD. The CDR3 covers 15 residues. CDR3 coding DNA: TGTGCCATCACCGAAGACAGGGGATGGAGTACTGAAGCTTTCTTT. It yields the protein CAITEDRGWSTEAFF.

The chain uses TRBV9 and TRBJ2-1; 13 nucleotides match TRBD2. The CDR3 length is 17 residues. CDR1 and CDR2 (germline): SGDLS, YYNGEE. J was trimmed by 1 base and V by 4 bases; bases with no gene match: 5. CDR3 coding DNA: TGTGCCAGCAGCCCAAGGGGACTAGCGGGATCCTACAATGAGCAGTTCTTC. This encodes CASSPRGLAGSYNEQFF.

On this clone itself: One end of the junction does not line up with germline, which may come from a read error. The chain employs TRBV25-1 and TRBJ2-2, with D possibly TRBD2 on 5 matching bases. The CDR3 runs 15 residues. CDR1 and CDR2 (germline): MGHDK, SYGVNS. The CDR3 sequence is CASSEFQLPAGELFF. In DNA, the CDR3 is TGTGCCAGCAGTGAATTTCAGCTTCCTGCCGGGGAGCTGTTTTTC.

The table lists this clone with a few counts. The chain couples TRBV19 to TRBJ1-1, with a tentative D call TRBD1 (5 bases). V was shortened by 2 bases and J by 4 bases, with 8 bases between the two germline ends. Germline values: CDR1 LNHDA, CDR2 SQIVND (reference sequence). The CDR3 sequence is 13 residues long. In DNA, the CDR3 is TGTGCCAGTAGTATACGGAGGGGCACTGAAGCTTTCTTT. This gives the protein CASSIRRGTEAFF. The variable domain in full, with the rest retrieved from reference TRBV19 and TRBJ1-1, is DGGITQSPKYLFRKEGQNVTLSCEQNLNHDAMYWYRQDPGQGLRLIYYSQIVNDFQKGDIAEGYSVSREKKESFPLTVTSAQKNPTAFYLCASSIRRGTEAFFGQGTRLTVV.

The V gene is TRBV7-8, the J gene TRBJ2-1, with a possible D match to TRBD2 (6 bases). With 0 bases removed from V and 5 bases from J, the gap between germline ends came to 14 bases. The length of the CDR3 is 16 residues. Germline lookup yields CDR1 SGHVS and CDR2 FQNEAQ. The CDR3 is CASSLAGSGRNNEQFF. Written as DNA, the CDR3 is TGTGCCAGCAGCTTAGCGGGTAGCGGAAGAAACAATGAGCAGTTCTTC.

The V and J genes are TRBV6-1 and TRBJ2-3, with 15 bases matching TRBD2. The CDR3 is 15 amino acids. Losses at the gene ends were 7 bases for V and 4 bases for J; bases not matched to a gene: 3. Germline-derived CDR1 and CDR2 are MNHNS and SASEGT. CDR3 sequence reads: CASTGLAGGADTQYF. CDR3 nucleotides: TGTGCCAGCACGGGACTAGCGGGGGGTGCAGATACGCAGTATTTT.

The rearrangement joins TRBV5-1 to TRBJ2-1; D is perhaps TRBD1 (6 bases). The CDR3 is made up of 14 amino acids. Germline V CDR1 and CDR2: SGHRS, YFSETQ. V was cut by 2 bases and J by 7 bases, with 13 bases left in between. The CDR3 loop is CASSLVPQGNEQFF. The CDR3 DNA sequence: TGCGCCAGCAGCTTAGTACCCCAGGGGAATGAGCAGTTCTTC.

The rearrangement links TRBV7-9 to TRBJ1-2; TRBD1 matches at 9 bases. Looked up from germline, CDR1 is SEHNR and CDR2 is FQNEAQ (reference sequence). With 0 bases clipped from V and 3 bases from J, the junction kept 11 bases outside the gene matches. The CDR3 spans 18 residues. CDR3 bases: TGTGCCAGCAGCTTAGCAGTACGAAGGGACAGGGAGTACTATGGCTACACCTTC. It translates to CASSLAVRRDREYYGYTF.

V gene TRBV28 combines with J gene TRBJ1-5; D remains ambiguous. Germline CDR1 MDHEN, CDR2 SYDVKM. V was pared by 2 bases and J by 3 bases, with 5 bases between. The CDR3 runs 13 residues. The CDR3, as DNA: TGTGCCAGCAGTTTACAGAACAATCAGCCCCAGCATTTT. It codes for CASSLQNNQPQHF.

The rearrangement joins TRBV7-9 to TRBJ1-5; the D is unclear. Germline loops: CDR1 SEHNR, CDR2 FQNEAQ (reference sequence). The CDR3 consists of 12 residues. Trimming removed 2 bases at V and 8 bases at J, with 7 bases between. DNA of the CDR3: TGTGCCAGCAGCTTAATGCAGGAGCCCCAGCATTTT. Translated, it gives CASSLMQEPQHF.

This clone showed up just a few times. CDR3 DNA: TGTGCCAGCTCACCTAAGACAGCTCTGCTCTATGGCTACACCTTC. It encodes CASSPKTALLYGYTF. The chain combines TRBV18 with TRBJ1-2, with D possibly TRBD1 on 5 matching bases. The germline CDR1 and CDR2 sequences are KGHSH and LQKENI. V was cut by 3 bases and J by 4 bases, with 15 bases left in between. This CDR3 has 15 residues.

The sample holds a few counts of this clone. The chain couples TRBV20-1 to TRBJ2-3; possible D gene TRBD2, 6 bases. This CDR3 has 11 residues. The V end was cut by 6 bases, the J end by 6 bases, with 10 bases between. Germline values: CDR1 DFQATT, CDR2 SNEGSKA (reference sequence). The CDR3 loop is CSATGGDTQYF. In DNA, the CDR3 is TGCAGTGCAACTGGGGGGGATACGCAGTATTTT.

The chain recombines TRBV30 with TRBJ1-1, with D unresolved. This CDR3 comprises 12 residues. V lost 5 bases and J 0 bases, leaving 7 bases between the germline ends. Germline values: CDR1 GTSNPN, CDR2 SVGIG (reference sequence). The CDR3 sequence is CAWDMMNTEAFF. DNA for the CDR3: TGTGCCTGGGACATGATGAACACTGAAGCTTTCTTT. The full variable domain, in which reference TRBV30 and TRBJ1-1 provide the parts outside the CDR3, is SQTIHQWPATLVQPVGSPLSLECTVEGTSNPNLYWYRQAAGRGLQLLFYSVGIGQISSEVPQNLSASRPQDRQFILSSKKLLLSDSGFYLCAWDMMNTEAFFGQGTRLTVV.

The table lists this clone with a few counts. The genes are TRBV4-1 and TRBJ2-3; possibly TRBD1 for D (6 bases). V lost 0 bases and J 6 bases, leaving 13 bases between the germline ends. This CDR3 is 15 amino acids long. Per germline, CDR1 MGHRA and CDR2 YSYEKL. CDR3 in DNA: TGCGCCAGCAGCCAAGATCAGGCAGGGGCGGATACGCAGTATTTT. It is translated as CASSQDQAGADTQYF.

This chain joins TRBV18 and TRBJ1-1; the D gene is possibly TRBD1 (6 bases). The CDR3 has 14 residues. The V and J ends lost 4 bases and 0 bases respectively, with 9 bases between them. In germline, CDR1 is KGHSH, CDR2 LQKENI. The DNA for the CDR3 is TGTGCCAGCTCACTACAGGGAGTGAACACTGAAGCTTTCTTT. Translation: CASSLQGVNTEAFF.

V and J are TRBV25-1 and TRBJ2-2, with 8 bases identical to TRBD1. CDR3 length equals 17 residues. The V gene end was trimmed by 0 bases and the J gene end by 8 bases; junction bases not matched to a gene: 11. Germline V gene sequence: CDR1 MGHDK, CDR2 SYGVNS. CDR3 DNA sequence: TGTGCCAGCAGTGAATATCAGGGGGCCGGAACACCGGGGGAGCTGTTTTTT. Protein: CASSEYQGAGTPGELFF. The full variable domain, completed using reference TRBV25-1 and TRBJ2-2, is EADIYQTPRYLVIGTGKKITLECSQTMGHDKMYWYQQDPGMELHLIHYSYGVNSTEKGDLSSESTVSRIRTEHFPLTLESARPSHTSQYLCASSEYQGAGTPGELFFGEGSRLTVL.

V gene TRBV7-9 combines with J gene TRBJ1-2, with 8 bases lining up with TRBD1. The CDR3 consists of 14 residues. Germline assignment: CDR1 SEHNR and CDR2 FQNEAQ (reference sequence). With 1 base clipped from V and 5 bases from J, the junction kept 3 bases outside the gene matches. This chain's CDR3 is CASSLEDRVYGYTF. CDR3 sequence (DNA): TGTGCCAGCAGCTTAGAGGACAGGGTATATGGCTACACCTTC. Full variable domain (outside the CDR3, taken from reference TRBV7-9 and TRBJ1-2): DTGVSQNPRHKITKRGQNVTFRCDPISEHNRLYWYRQTLGQGPEFLTYFQNEAQLEKSRLLSDRFSAERPKGSFSTLEIQRTEQGDSAMYLCASSLEDRVYGYTFGSGTRLTVV.

The chain links TRBV28 to TRBJ2-7; 8 bases agree with TRBD1. This CDR3 spans 14 amino acids. Germline assignment: CDR1 MDHEN and CDR2 SYDVKM. V lost 7 bases to trimming and J lost 4 bases; unmatched junction nucleotides: 9. This CDR3 is CASNPTGEVYEQYF. The DNA of the CDR3 is TGTGCCAGCAATCCGACAGGGGAGGTGTACGAGCAGTACTTC.

This clone came up once. The chain carries TRBV5-6 and TRBJ2-7, with TRBD1 identical over 8 bases. Germline lookup yields CDR1 SGHDT and CDR2 YYEEEE. The CDR3 has 14 residues. J was trimmed by 1 base and V by 2 bases; bases with no gene match: 2. Here the CDR3 DNA reads TGTGCCAGCAGCTTTGGGACAGGTTCCTACGAGCAGTACTTC. This translates into CASSFGTGSYEQYF.

The rearrangement links TRBV28 to TRBJ1-5; perhaps TRBD1 as D (6 bases). The CDR3 length is 18 residues. The V and J ends lost 6 bases and 1 base respectively, with 22 bases between them. CDR1 is MDHEN and CDR2 is SYDVKM in the germline V gene. The CDR3 sequence: CASSQLPLQQGSNQPQHF. Written as DNA, the CDR3 is TGTGCCAGCAGCCAACTTCCCTTACAACAGGGAAGCAATCAGCCCCAGCATTTT.

The rearrangement uses TRBV9 and TRBJ2-1; TRBD1 might be the D (5 bases). V gave up 6 bases and J gave up 2 bases, with 12 bases separating them. CDR1 and CDR2 from the germline V gene are SGDLS and YYNGEE. This CDR3 contains 14 residues. The CDR3 bases are TGTGCCAGCAACACAGGCGGACCCTACAATGAGCAGTTCTTC. Translated: CASNTGGPYNEQFF.

This rearrangement joins TRBV4-1 to TRBJ1-3; D not resolved. The length of the CDR3 is 15 residues. Trimming shortened V by 3 bases and J by 2 bases, and 11 bases separated the two germline ends. The germline CDR1 and CDR2 sequences are MGHRA and YSYEKL. In DNA form, the CDR3 reads TGCGCCAGCAGCCACTCCGGCGGGGCTGGAAACACCATATATTTT. Translating gives CASSHSGGAGNTIYF.

This clone was counted a few times. This chain joins TRBV7-2 and TRBJ2-7; TRBD2 aligns across 9 bases. The ends lost 2 bases at V and 0 bases at J; junction bases unmatched: 2. CDR3 size: 15 residues. Per the germline V gene, CDR1 is SGHTA and CDR2 is FQGNSA. CDR3 in DNA: TGTGCCAGCAGCTTACGGACTAGCGTCTCCTACGAGCAGTACTTC. Amino acids: CASSLRTSVSYEQYF.

This clone was recorded only once. The chain joins TRBV4-2 to TRBJ2-2; TRBD1 might be the D (5 bases). This CDR3 contains 13 residues. V was clipped by 7 bases and J by 1 base, with 7 bases between them. Germline V gene data show CDR1 as LGHNA and CDR2 as YNFKEQ. CDR3 DNA sequence: TGTGCCAGCACCGGACAGAACACCGGGGAGCTGTTTTTT. Protein sequence: CASTGQNTGELFF.

The chain is built from TRBV5-1 and TRBJ2-5; a possible D gene is TRBD1 (6 bases). This CDR3 is built from 15 residues. Germline CDR1 and CDR2: SGHRS and YFSETQ. Trimming took off 0 bases at V and 2 bases at J, with 11 bases between the two ends. The CDR3 sequence: CASSLAGDIQETQYF. The CDR3 DNA sequence: TGCGCCAGCAGCTTGGCCGGGGACATACAAGAGACCCAGTACTTC.

The chain couples TRBV7-2 to TRBJ1-4; the D is unclear. The germline V gene has CDR1 SGHTA and CDR2 FQGNSA. The CDR3 totals 14 residues. V lost 5 bases and J 10 bases, leaving 17 bases between the germline ends. The CDR3 sequence: CASSPRPDEGKLFF. DNA of the CDR3: TGTGCCAGCAGCCCCCGCCCGGACGAGGGAAAACTGTTTTTT.

Note on this clone: One end of the junction varies from germline; a read error may be responsible. The chain couples TRBV7-9 to TRBJ1-4; 9 bases are shared with TRBD1. Per germline, CDR1 SEHNR and CDR2 FQNEAQ (reference sequence). CDR3 length: 14 residues. The CDR3 DNA follows: TGTTCCAGCAGCCGACAGGGGGCTAATGAAAAACTGTTTTTT. It specifies CSSSRQGANEKLFF.

This sequence joins TRBV5-1 and TRBJ1-4; D is uncertain. The CDR3 is made up of 15 amino acids. Germline values: CDR1 SGHRS, CDR2 YFSETQ. V lost 0 bases, J lost 0 bases, and 6 bases lay in between. The CDR3, as DNA: TGCGCCAGCAGCTTGGGGCCTGCAACTAATGAAAAACTGTTTTTT. Its protein is CASSLGPATNEKLFF.